The 25 T cell receptor beta chains in this list originate from one sample, sequenced in a study of OX40 agonist ivuxolimab in advanced cancers. Clones were read by immunoSEQ multiplex PCR, and TCRdb kept only the in-frame ones, dropping some. This table has over 30,000 clones, roughly nine tenths appearing once. This specimen was CD4+ or CD8+ T cells sorted from blood, taken in a trial of the OX40 agonist ivuxolimab. Receptors originate from an adult with an advanced solid tumor such as melanoma, head and neck, liver or kidney cancer.

The rearrangement links TRBV11-2 to TRBJ2-7, with a tentative D call TRBD2 (6 bases). The CDR3 has 14 amino acids. V lost 0 bases and J lost 3, with 9 bases in between. CDR1 SGHAT and CDR2 FQNNGV come from the germline V gene. CDR3 nucleotide sequence: TGTGCCAGCAGCTTAGAGGGGGACTTCTACGAGCAGTACTTC. Amino acids: CASSLEGDFYEQYF.

The CDR3, as DNA: TGTGCCAGTAGCCCAACAGGGGGCATTGAGCAGTTCTTC. Translated, it gives CASSPTGGIEQFF. This sequence joins TRBV19 and TRBJ2-1; 9 nucleotides match TRBD1. This CDR3 comprises 13 residues. Germline loops: CDR1 LNHDA, CDR2 SQIVND (reference sequence). V dropped 6 bases and J dropped 9; count of bases not matched to a gene: 6.

V gene TRBV4-2 combines with J gene TRBJ2-5, with TRBD1 identical over 7 bases. Trimming took 1 base from V and 5 from J; bases not matched to a gene: 10. Germline-derived CDR1 and CDR2 are LGHNA and YNFKEQ. CDR3 length: 16 amino acids. The CDR3 DNA sequence: TGTGCCAGCAGCCAAGGAGATCTGCAGGGGGTTGAGACCCAGTACTTC. The encoded protein is CASSQGDLQGVETQYF.

V gene TRBV7-9 combines with J gene TRBJ2-7; 10 bases are a match to TRBD2. This CDR3 spans 15 amino acids. The ends lost 6 bases at V and 0 bases at J; junction bases unmatched: 5. Germline values: CDR1 SEHNR, CDR2 FQNEAQ (reference sequence). CDR3 nucleotides: TGTGCCAGCAGACTAATAGCGGGAGGCTCCTACGAGCAGTACTTC. Amino acids: CASRLIAGGSYEQYF. Together with reference TRBV7-9 and TRBJ2-7, the CDR3 gives the full variable domain: DTGVSQNPRHKITKRGQNVTFRCDPISEHNRLYWYRQTLGQGPEFLTYFQNEAQLEKSRLLSDRFSAERPKGSFSTLEIQRTEQGDSAMYLCASRLIAGGSYEQYFGPGTRLTVT.

V gene TRBV6-4 combines with J gene TRBJ2-3; tentative D call: TRBD2 (6 bases). Deletions cut 4 bases from V and 0 bases from J, with 11 bases between. The CDR3 is 15 amino acids. From germline, CDR1 is MRHNA and CDR2 SNTAGT. CDR3 nucleotides: TGTGCCAGCAGTGCGGGGGACTCTAGCACAGATACGCAGTATTTT. This gives the protein CASSAGDSSTDTQYF.

This clone showed up just once. The chain uses TRBV5-4 and TRBJ2-7; 7 bases line up with TRBD1. The CDR3 extends over 13 amino acids. V lost 5 bases to trimming and J lost 4 bases; unmatched junction nucleotides: 6. The germline CDR1 and CDR2 sequences are SGHNT and YYREEE (reference sequence). The CDR3 is CASRFCRGYEQYF. CDR3 DNA: TGTGCCAGCAGGTTTTGCAGGGGGTACGAGCAGTACTTC.

The gene calls are TRBV19 and TRBJ1-5; no reliable D call. V was shortened by 0 bases and J by 6 bases, with 12 bases between the two germline ends. Germline V gene sequence: CDR1 LNHDA, CDR2 SQIVND (reference sequence). The CDR3 contains 15 residues. The DNA for the CDR3 is TGTGCCAGTAGTATAGATGGGGAGGTAAGTCAGCCCCAGCATTTT. Its protein product is CASSIDGEVSQPQHF.

This clone was counted a few times. The chain links TRBV29-1 to TRBJ2-7; D is possibly TRBD1 (6 bases). This CDR3 is 14 amino acids long. V was clipped by 7 bases and J by 0 bases, with 16 bases between them. Per the germline V gene, CDR1 is SQVTM and CDR2 is ANQGSEA. As DNA, the CDR3 is TGCAGCGCCATGACAGGCATTGACTCCTACGAGCAGTACTTC. This codes for CSAMTGIDSYEQYF.

The gene calls are TRBV5-1 and TRBJ2-7; D may be TRBD1 (6 bases). This CDR3 has 12 residues. Trimming removed 3 bases from V and 6 bases from J, with 10 bases in between. CDR1 is SGHRS and CDR2 is YFSETQ in the germline V gene. The chain's CDR3 is CASSYGTTEQYF. The CDR3 nucleotides are TGCGCCAGCAGCTACGGGACAACCGAGCAGTACTTC.

The CDR3 sequence is CAISEPLGEQFF. The CDR3 DNA sequence: TGTGCCATCAGTGAGCCTTTGGGGGAGCAGTTCTTC. V and J are TRBV10-3 and TRBJ2-1; no reliable D call. Trimming took 2 bases from V and 10 from J, leaving 9 bases between them. Germline-derived CDR1 and CDR2 are ENHRY and SYGVKD. The length of the CDR3 is 12 residues.

V gene TRBV19 combines with J gene TRBJ2-1; D call uncertain. The CDR3 totals 13 residues. V was cut by 5 bases and J by 4 bases, with 9 bases left in between. CDR1 LNHDA and CDR2 SQIVND come from the germline V gene (reference sequence). CDR3 in amino acids: CASSLVSYNEQFF. The CDR3 DNA is TGTGCCAGTAGTCTCGTCTCATACAATGAGCAGTTCTTC.

The J gene is TRBJ2-5, the V gene TRBV11-2; D might be TRBD2 (5 bases). Germline CDR1 SGHAT, CDR2 FQNNGV. This CDR3 comprises 14 residues. V was clipped by 6 bases and J by 1 base, with 12 bases between them. CDR3 sequence reads: CASRSDYLQETQYF. In DNA form, the CDR3 reads TGTGCCAGCAGGTCCGACTACCTCCAAGAGACCCAGTACTTC.

In this sample, this clone turned up a few times. CDR3 bases: TGTGCCAGCAGTGAGTGGCCAGGGAATAATCAGCCCCAGCATTTT. Translating it yields CASSEWPGNNQPQHF. V usage is TRBV6-1 and J usage is TRBJ1-5; tentatively, D is TRBD1 (5 bases). The CDR3 sequence is 15 residues long. CDR1 MNHNS and CDR2 SASEGT come from the germline V gene. V dropped 3 bases and J dropped 4 bases, with 13 bases sitting between them.

The chain combines TRBV11-3 with TRBJ2-3; 8 nucleotides line up with TRBD2. Germline assignment: CDR1 SGHNT and CDR2 YENEEA. Trimming at V came to 3 bases and at J to 6 bases, leaving 8 bases not matched to a gene. This CDR3 comprises 15 residues. The CDR3 nucleotides read TGTGCCAGCAGCTTGACCGCGGGGGGCCTGGATACGCAGTATTTT. Translated: CASSLTAGGLDTQYF. Complete variable domain (other parts from reference TRBV11-3 and TRBJ2-3): EAGVVQSPRYKIIEKKQPVAFWCNPISGHNTLYWYLQNLGQGPELLIRYENEEAVDDSQLPKDRFSAERLKGVDSTLKIQPAELGDSAVYLCASSLTAGGLDTQYFGPGTRLTVL.

The chain has TRBV27 and TRBJ2-5; 12 nucleotides agree with TRBD2. The CDR3 covers 16 residues. Trimming at V came to 7 bases and at J to 5 bases, leaving 11 bases not matched to a gene. CDR1 and CDR2 (germline): MNHEY, SMNVEV (reference sequence). This chain's CDR3 is CASKTTSGSYLETQYF. The CDR3 DNA is TGTGCCAGCAAAACGACTAGCGGGAGCTATCTGGAGACCCAGTACTTC.

The chain is built from TRBV21-1 and TRBJ2-7; TRBD2 is the table's D call and was not checked against the DNA. TRBV21-1 corresponds to a pseudogene. The CDR3 sequence is 13 residues long. The CDR3, as DNA: TGTGCCTCCGGGCGGGAGAGGTCCTACGAGCAGTACTTC. Its translation: CASGRERSYEQYF.

The V and J genes are TRBV2 and TRBJ2-1, with 9 nucleotides matching TRBD2. The germline V gene has CDR1 SNHLY and CDR2 FYNNEI. The CDR3 covers 16 residues. V was clipped by 3 bases and J by 4 bases; unmatched bases: 7. This CDR3 reads CASSEGLAGLYNEQFF. CDR3 in DNA: TGTGCCAGCAGTGAGGGGCTAGCGGGGTTATACAATGAGCAGTTCTTC.

V and J are TRBV27 and TRBJ2-1; D gene ambiguous. The CDR3 contains 11 residues. Germline assignment: CDR1 MNHEY and CDR2 SMNVEV (reference sequence). V gave up 5 bases and J gave up 10 bases, with 9 bases separating them. The CDR3 spells CASSTSAEQFF. CDR3 coding DNA: TGTGCCAGCAGTACCTCAGCGGAGCAGTTCTTC.

The CDR3 DNA reads TGTGCCAGCAGCACACTCGGGGGTTACGAGCAGTACTTC. It specifies CASSTLGGYEQYF. The chain couples TRBV7-9 to TRBJ2-7, with D possibly TRBD2 on 6 matching bases. Trimming pared 5 bases from V and 4 bases from J, leaving 12 bases between. Per the germline V gene, CDR1 is SEHNR and CDR2 is FQNEAQ (reference sequence). The CDR3 sequence is 13 residues long.

The rearrangement links TRBV30 to TRBJ2-7; D not resolved. This CDR3 region has 15 residues. Germline V gene sequence: CDR1 GTSNPN, CDR2 SVGIG (reference sequence). Trimming removed 1 base at V and 3 bases at J, with 16 bases between. CDR3 sequence: CAWSGALSQLYEQYF. CDR3 DNA sequence: TGTGCCTGGAGTGGGGCCCTTTCGCAGCTCTACGAGCAGTACTTC.

V gene TRBV19 combines with J gene TRBJ2-7, with D perhaps TRBD1 (6 bases). This CDR3 contains 12 residues. From germline, CDR1 is LNHDA and CDR2 SQIVND (reference sequence). Deletions cut 3 bases from V and 5 bases from J, with 8 bases between. DNA of the CDR3: TGTGCCAGTAGTATGGGGGCAGACGAGCAGTACTTC. Its protein is CASSMGADEQYF.

This chain links TRBV29-1 with TRBJ2-1; 12 nucleotides agree with TRBD2. The CDR3 extends over 13 amino acids. With V trimmed by 3 bases and J by 9 bases, 3 bases remained unmatched. Germline V gene data show CDR1 as SQVTM and CDR2 as ANQGSEA. For the CDR3, the DNA is TGCAGCGTTGAGACTAGCGGGAGTCCTGAGCAGTTCTTC. This gives the protein CSVETSGSPEQFF.

The CDR3 DNA is TGTGCCAGCAGCCGACTAGCGTCCCCCTACGAGCAGTACTTC. Amino acids: CASSRLASPYEQYF. This chain joins TRBV4-2 and TRBJ2-7; TRBD2 aligns across 8 bases. The V and J ends lost 4 bases and 2 bases, in that order; junction bases with no gene match: 4. Germline-derived CDR1 and CDR2 are LGHNA and YNFKEQ. The CDR3 is 14 amino acids.

The chain has TRBV27 and TRBJ1-4; 10 bases fit TRBD1. Germline lookup yields CDR1 MNHEY and CDR2 SMNVEV (reference sequence). CDR3 length equals 18 residues. V lost 4 bases, J lost 3 bases, and 11 bases stayed unmatched. The CDR3 nucleotides are TGTGCCAGCAGTTCCACCGGGACAGGGGCTTTGGCTAATGAAAAACTGTTTTTT. Translation: CASSSTGTGALANEKLFF.

The rearrangement uses TRBV6-6 and TRBJ1-5; no clear D. The CDR3 length is 16 residues. Trimming pared 4 bases from V and 7 bases from J, leaving 20 bases between. Germline CDR1 reads MNHNY; CDR2 reads SVGAGI (reference sequence). As DNA, the CDR3 is TGTGCCAGCAGTTCTTGGACCGACGGCCCCGGCCAGCCCCAGCATTTT. Translated: CASSSWTDGPGQPQHF.